The source of this T cell receptor beta chain is a study of blood T cell repertoires in COVID-19. Study-level information: Both acute and convalescent COVID-19 samples were obtained from the United States, Italy and Spain. PBMCs, B-cell-depleted T cells, or T cells provided the cDNA or gDNA that made up the material.

How the authors handled the data: Reference gene primer amplification in the assay estimated nucleated cell counts. Assay used: immunoSEQ multiplex PCR; TCRdb lists only in-frame clones, some missing. The V and J calls and clone size are taken from that table; D and trimming were inferred from the DNA. This table holds about 74,000 clones, about four fifths found once. The CDR3 covers 15 residues. V was pared by 3 bases and J by 10 bases, with 17 bases between. Per the germline V gene, CDR1 is SGHRS and CDR2 is YFSETQ. Sequencing used peripheral blood. The chain is built from TRBV5-1 and TRBJ1-6, with D possibly being TRBD1 (6 bases). The TCR sequence derives from a man in his 70s with acute or convalescent COVID-19. The CDR3 DNA sequence: TGCGCCAGCAGCTCCCGGGACACCACAGGATCACCCCTCCACTTT. This sequence encodes CASSSRDTTGSPLHF.